Shown below are 15 T cell receptor beta chains from a single sample sequenced in a study of blood T cell repertoires in COVID-19. Some clones are missing from TCRdb's copy, which holds only in-frame ones; the method was immunoSEQ multiplex PCR. The sample holds around 120,000 clones, under 95% seen once. The sequencing input was peripheral blood. These receptors were taken from a man in his sixties with COVID-19, enrolled during active disease.

This chain links TRBV19 with TRBJ2-3; 7 bases match TRBD1. Trimming took 1 base from V and 5 from J; bases not matched to a gene: 9. Germline lookup yields CDR1 LNHDA and CDR2 SQIVND (reference sequence). The CDR3 consists of 16 residues. The CDR3 DNA is TGTGCCAGTAGTATAGCAGTCGAACCAGGGGGAGATACGCAGTATTTT. Amino acid sequence: CASSIAVEPGGDTQYF.

This sequence joins TRBV4-1 and TRBJ2-1; tentatively, D is TRBD2 (5 bases). V lost 1 base and J lost 0, with 10 bases in between. Germline loops: CDR1 MGHRA, CDR2 YSYEKL. The CDR3 totals 16 residues. CDR3 bases: TGCGCCAGCAGCCAAGTCGGTCGGGACTCCTACAATGAGCAGTTCTTC. This encodes CASSQVGRDSYNEQFF.

This chain uses TRBV19 with TRBJ1-4, with 8 bases fitting TRBD1. CDR3 length equals 17 residues. V shed 4 bases, J shed 0 bases, and the junction held 7 bases outside the gene matches. The germline CDR1 and CDR2 sequences are LNHDA and SQIVND (reference sequence). The CDR3 sequence is CASSTGQGAATNEKLFF. In DNA form, the CDR3 reads TGTGCCAGTAGTACTGGACAGGGAGCTGCAACTAATGAAAAACTGTTTTTT.

The V gene is TRBV29-1, the J gene TRBJ2-7; D uncertain. With 3 bases removed from V and 3 bases from J, the gap between germline ends came to 12 bases. Germline CDR1 is SQVTM and CDR2 is ANQGSEA. There are 13 residues in the CDR3. The CDR3 DNA is TGCAGCGTTGATGGTATCGGCGGCTACGAGCAGTACTTC. Residues: CSVDGIGGYEQYF.

The CDR3 bases are TGTGCCAGCACCCTCTTGGGGGGAGGTTCACCCCTCCACTTT. Translating gives CASTLLGGGSPLHF. The chain couples TRBV11-2 to TRBJ1-6; TRBD1 might be the D (5 bases). CDR1 and CDR2 from the germline V gene are SGHAT and FQNNGV. The V end lost 7 bases, the J end lost 9 bases, and 16 bases lay between the germline ends. This CDR3 is built from 14 residues.

This clone showed up just a few times. The genes are TRBV11-2 and TRBJ1-1, with D maybe TRBD1 (5 bases). The CDR3 loop spans 15 amino acids. Trimming left V 5 bases short and J 1 base short, with 14 bases between. CDR1 is SGHAT and CDR2 is FQNNGV in the germline V gene. The CDR3 DNA reads TGTGCCAGCAGCCCACTTCGAGGACAGAACACTGAAGCTTTCTTT. Its translation: CASSPLRGQNTEAFF.

The chain is built from TRBV6-5 and TRBJ2-2; 7 positions agree with TRBD2. The CDR3 consists of 14 residues. The V and J ends lost 7 bases and 4 bases, in that order; junction bases with no gene match: 6. The germline CDR1 and CDR2 sequences are MNHEY and SVGAGI. The CDR3 DNA sequence: TGTGCCAGCAAGGGAGGGCCGAGCACCGGGGAGCTGTTTTTT. Translation: CASKGGPSTGELFF.

The chain combines TRBV2 with TRBJ1-2; TRBD1 aligns across 9 bases. Germline V gene data show CDR1 as SNHLY and CDR2 as FYNNEI. This CDR3 comprises 14 residues. The V and J ends lost 7 bases and 5 bases, in that order; junction bases with no gene match: 8. In nucleotides, the CDR3 is TGTGCCAGCAACAAGGGACAGGGACGGTATGGCTACACCTTC. It encodes CASNKGQGRYGYTF.

This rearrangement joins TRBV24-1 to TRBJ1-1; 10 nucleotides agree with TRBD1. V shed 3 bases and J 4 bases; nucleotides not matched to a gene: 7. Germline V lookup: CDR1 KGHDR, CDR2 SFDVKD. The CDR3 runs to 16 residues. The CDR3: CATSDTGTGDPTEAFF. DNA for the CDR3: TGTGCCACCAGTGATACCGGGACAGGGGATCCCACTGAAGCTTTCTTT.

V gene TRBV4-1 combines with J gene TRBJ2-3; TRBD2 agrees at 8 bases. The CDR3 extends over 16 amino acids. In germline, CDR1 is MGHRA, CDR2 YSYEKL. V was pared by 3 bases and J by 5 bases, with 10 bases of the junction left unmatched. The CDR3 loop is CASSQLSGVRVDTQYF. In DNA, the CDR3 is TGCGCCAGCAGCCAGCTTAGCGGGGTGAGGGTAGATACGCAGTATTTT.

In nucleotides, the CDR3 is TGCGCCAGCAGTGGAACGGCGGGACAGGAGTCTGGGGCCAACGTCCTGACTTTC. It specifies CASSGTAGQESGANVLTF. The V gene is TRBV5-1, the J gene TRBJ2-6; 8 positions agree with TRBD1. The V segment lost 5 bases and the J segment 1 base; nucleotides outside the gene matches: 11. CDR1 and CDR2 from the germline V gene are SGHRS and YFSETQ. The CDR3 has 18 amino acids. Full variable domain (rest looked up from reference TRBV5-1 and TRBJ2-6): KAGVTQTPRYLIKTRGQQVTLSCSPISGHRSVSWYQQTPGQGLQFLFEYFSETQRNKGNFPGRFSGRQFSNSRSEMNVSTLELGDSALYLCASSGTAGQESGANVLTFGAGSRLTVL.

This sequence joins TRBV7-2 and TRBJ2-3; 11 positions match TRBD2. CDR1 and CDR2 (germline): SGHTA, FQGNSA. The CDR3 is 16 residues long. V shed 5 bases and J 0 bases; nucleotides not matched to a gene: 4. DNA of the CDR3: TGTGCCAGCAGCAAGACTAGCGGGACTAGCACAGATACGCAGTATTTT. Translation gives CASSKTSGTSTDTQYF.

The chain links TRBV5-1 to TRBJ2-5; the match to TRBD2 covers 8 bases. The CDR3 is 15 residues long. Per germline, CDR1 SGHRS and CDR2 YFSETQ. After removal of 6 bases from V and 4 bases from J, the junction contained 11 bases not matched to a gene. Here the CDR3 DNA reads TGCGCCAGCACCACCATGAGCGGGGGCCGAGAGACCCAGTACTTC. Translating gives CASTTMSGGRETQYF.

V gene TRBV12-5 combines with J gene TRBJ1-4, with 11 bases fitting TRBD1. This CDR3 region has 18 residues. V shed 0 bases, J shed 4 bases, and the junction held 7 bases outside the gene matches. Germline V gene sequence: CDR1 LGHNT, CDR2 FRNRAP. Here the CDR3 DNA reads TGTGCTAGTGGTTTGGTAGTGGACAGGGGGCTTAATAATGAAAAACTGTTTTTT. Amino acid sequence: CASGLVVDRGLNNEKLFF.

V gene TRBV6-5 combines with J gene TRBJ1-2, with D perhaps TRBD1 (6 bases). The germline gives CDR1 MNHEY, CDR2 SVGAGI. The CDR3 length is 13 residues. V was pared by 8 bases and J by 3 bases, with 13 bases between. DNA of the CDR3: TGTGCCAGCTGGGGGCTAAACGACTATGGCTACACCTTC. It specifies CASWGLNDYGYTF.